Listed here is a single TCR beta chain. This clone's antigen is unknown. It has no much larger one-base neighbor in the sample; base qualities were not kept. This entry comes from a study of T cell responses to AZD1222 COVID-19 vaccine (dated by TCRdb to the early 2020s). With regard to the full study: AZD1222 recipients whose second dose came at about 4 weeks and those whose second dose came at about 12 weeks were combined into one group, since spike-specific TCR depth and breadth did not differ between the two schedules. Trial participants were enrolled by age into subgroups of 18-55, 56-69 and 70-plus years, and around 150, 29 and 61 TCR-sequenced participants, respectively, were included in these subgroups. A total of 233 trial participants underwent TCR sequencing, of whom more than 200 had received two doses of AZD1222 and about 26 had received two doses of the MenACWY control vaccine. What the study reported, not specific to this receptor: Most participants were white British and females outnumbered males, and the authors suggested that clonal diversity may have been underestimated. In the small 56-69-year group, the increase in depth fell short of significance, most likely because of low power. Conclusions about previously exposed vaccinees are limited, since just five or six AZD1222 recipients were seropositive for SARS-CoV-2 at baseline. Because no samples from the day 14 peak response were available, repertoires could be characterized only after the peak T cell response. Spike-specific TCR breadth and depth rose significantly after two AZD1222 doses compared with day 0 and with MenACWY recipients. Reportedly, almost half of the unique spike-specific TCRs recognized epitopes lying outside the regions that are mutated in the B.1.351 and B.1.1.7 variants. Vaccine-associated CD4 TCRs spanned the whole spike protein, with dominant responses in regions 160-218 and 743-854.

The CDR3 regions of human TCRbeta chains were subjected to immunosequencing. Per the authors' processing: Repertoire TCRs were matched against a reference library of SARS-CoV-2-specific TCRs generated with the MIRA antigen-specificity platform. Breadth was defined as the fraction of unique TCRs that were SARS-CoV-2-associated, and depth was defined as the fraction of total T cells that were SARS-CoV-2-associated. Each spike-specific TCR was assigned to its reactive spike region and to a CD4 or CD8 class using the MIRA data. Log10-transformed breadth and depth values were compared by one-way ANOVA with Sidak's multiple comparisons tests. TCRdb took this table from immuneACCESS and kept in-frame rearrangements with V and J called. Such tables lack part of the clones; where checked against another copy, unresolved V genes explain under half of the gap, and the rest is unexplained. D and trimming were read from the DNA, whereas the V and J calls and clone size are those reported in that table. This sample holds roughly 120,000 clones; around 85% were observed only once. Over 5.5% of the sample is held by the ten biggest clonotypes.

Interpreted using the paper, the time point label stands for: baseline before first vaccination. The vaccinee samples were drawn from two UK trials, COV001 and COV002, one of which was a single-blind randomized controlled phase 2/3 trial testing AZD1222 (ChAdOx1 nCoV-19) in healthy adults. Trial participant PBMC samples were collected at day 0 and day 28 after the second dose for TCRbeta chain sequencing. The TCR comes from an adult in good health. The sequencing here drew on peripheral blood, taken on day 0 of AZD1222 vaccination.

The bases are TGTGCCAGCTCACCACGCGACAGAAATAATTCACCCCTCCACTTT. Translated, this is CASSPRDRNNSPLHF. The receptor chain draws on TRBV18 and TRBJ1-6; a weak D assignment points to TRBD1 (5 bases agree). The germline V gene provides CDR1 KGHSH and CDR2 LQKENI. V gives up 1 base and J gives up 5 bases, and the segment between their germline ends measures 9 bases. From cysteine to phenylalanine, the CDR3 is 15 amino acids long. Only the CDR3 DNA is retained, 45 bases long and in frame from the first base.